What follows are 32 T cell receptor beta chains derived from one specimen sequenced in a study of T cells in Graves' hyperthyroidism and ophthalmopathy. TCR beta CDR3 sequences were amplified from RNA transcripts. The HTBI set primed first-round TCR CDR3 RT-PCR. TCRdb independently ran MiXCR on the multiplex PCR reads; one entry per CDR3 protein. The sample has some 720,000 distinct CDR3 sequences; about a sixth are singletons. Sequenced material: blood. The receptors were sampled from a man aged 18 to 29 with Graves' hyperthyroidism.

The chain employs TRBV29-1 and TRBJ2-5; D call uncertain. The CDR3 covers 14 residues. The germline V gene has CDR1 SQVTM and CDR2 ANQGSEA. V was clipped by 1 base and J by 2 bases, with 11 bases between them. The CDR3 spells CSVEVEPGQETQYF. The CDR3 bases are TGCAGCGTTGAAGTAGAGCCTGGGCAAGAGACCCAGTACTTC.

This clonotype was found a few times. In nucleotides, the CDR3 is TGCGCCAGCAGCCAAGGGGCAGGCGCAATTATGAACACTGAAGCTTTCTTT. Its translation is CASSQGAGAIMNTEAFF. The chain is built from TRBV4-1 and TRBJ1-1; D is ambiguous. The CDR3 has 17 residues. The germline CDR1 and CDR2 sequences are MGHRA and YSYEKL. V was trimmed by 1 base and J by 0 bases, leaving 15 bases between them.

This clonotype was observed once. CDR3 loop: CASSEGTGTSYEQYF. Written as DNA, the CDR3 is TGCGCCAGCAGTGAGGGGACAGGGACCTCCTACGAGCAGTACTTC. The V gene is TRBV10-1, the J gene TRBJ2-7; 9 nucleotides agree with TRBD1. The CDR3 is 15 amino acids. Germline CDR1 WNHNN, CDR2 SYGVQD (reference sequence). V gave up 2 bases and J gave up 0 bases; unmatched junction bases: 2.

This clonotype was counted many times. The V and J genes are TRBV2 and TRBJ2-5, with D unresolved. Germline lookup yields CDR1 SNHLY and CDR2 FYNNEI. V lost 8 bases, J lost 9 bases, and 16 bases lay in between. This CDR3 has 12 amino acids. The CDR3 DNA is TGTGCCAGCTCGGAAGGTCGTTTTGCCCAGTACTTC. This translates into CASSEGRFAQYF.

V and J are TRBV27 and TRBJ1-5; D gene ambiguous. Germline-derived CDR1 and CDR2 are MNHEY and SMNVEV (reference sequence). This CDR3 region has 14 residues. Trimming took off 4 bases at V and 6 bases at J, with 13 bases between the two ends. In nucleotides, the CDR3 is TGTGCCAGCAGTTCCACCGATGGGTCTCAGCCCCAGCATTTT. It translates to CASSSTDGSQPQHF.

This clonotype appeared a few times. This chain uses TRBV4-2 with TRBJ2-3; D may be TRBD2 (5 bases). Germline V gene sequence: CDR1 LGHNA, CDR2 YNFKEQ. The CDR3 contains 17 residues. Trimming cost V 4 bases and J 0 bases, with 17 bases left between them. CDR3 loop: CASSPSPESGSTDTQYF. Here the CDR3 DNA reads TGTGCCAGCAGCCCGTCCCCAGAGAGCGGAAGCACAGATACGCAGTATTTT.

The V and J genes are TRBV5-5 and TRBJ2-1, with a tentative D call TRBD2 (7 bases). The CDR3 runs 15 residues. Between the trimmed V and J ends, which lost 3 bases and 1 base, there was a span of 11 bases. Germline V gene data show CDR1 as SGHKS and CDR2 as YYEKEE (reference sequence). The CDR3 region is CASSSRGGSYNEQFF. Here the CDR3 DNA reads TGTGCCAGCAGCTCAAGGGGGGGGTCCTACAATGAGCAGTTCTTC.

With respect to this clonotype: No conserved phenylalanine or tryptophan ends this CDR3, so it is likely a read error. The J gene is TRBJ2-5, the V gene TRBV11-2, with D uncertain. Germline V gene data show CDR1 as SGHAT and CDR2 as FQNNGV. V lost 5 bases and J lost 1, with 14 bases in between. The CDR3 is 15 residues long. The CDR3 region is CASSPAPPLQETQYC. CDR3 in DNA: TGTGCCAGCAGCCCCGCACCTCCTCTCCAAGAGACCCAGTACTGC.

For this clonotype: At one boundary the junction diverges from the germline segment, which might be a read error. The CDR3 sequence is CASSSRGGRNYSYTF. DNA for the CDR3: TGTGCCAGCAGTTCCCGGGGAGGTCGTAACTATAGCTACACCTTC. The chain is built from TRBV6-9 and TRBJ1-2, with no clear D. Per the germline V gene, CDR1 is MNHGY and CDR2 is SVAAGI. This CDR3 comprises 15 residues.

This clonotype has ten or more counts. The chain recombines TRBV12-3 or TRBV12-4 with TRBJ1-5; 9 nucleotides align to TRBD1. The CDR3 is 14 residues long. The ends lost 5 bases at V and 6 bases at J; junction bases unmatched: 5. CDR3 sequence reads: CASSPTGGSQPQHF. In DNA form, the CDR3 reads TGTGCCAGCAGTCCAACAGGGGGCAGTCAGCCCCAGCATTTT.

This clonotype was picked up many times. The CDR3 coding sequence is TGTGCCAGCAGTCCACAGGGAGGCCGAAGCGGGAGGATGGGCGAGCAGTACTTC. Protein sequence: CASSPQGGRSGRMGEQYF. V usage is TRBV6-2 or TRBV6-3 and J usage is TRBJ2-7, with 9 bases aligning to TRBD2. CDR3 length equals 18 residues. The germline V gene encodes CDR1 MNHEY and CDR2 SVGEGT. The trim removed 5 bases at V and 6 bases at J, leaving 20 bases unmatched.

This clonotype was seen many times. This rearrangement joins TRBV29-1 to TRBJ2-5, with D perhaps matching TRBD2 (5 bases). The CDR3 is made up of 11 amino acids. In germline, CDR1 is SQVTM, CDR2 ANQGSEA. V shed 2 bases and J shed 5 bases, with 6 bases lying between them. DNA of the CDR3: TGCAGCGTTGAACGGGATGAGACCCAGTACTTC. Encoded protein: CSVERDETQYF.

This chain joins TRBV9 and TRBJ2-5; 7 nucleotides agree with TRBD2. The CDR3 extends over 16 amino acids. In germline, CDR1 is SGDLS, CDR2 YYNGEE. Trimming took 0 bases from V and 2 from J; bases not matched to a gene: 7. The CDR3 DNA reads TGTGCCAGCAGCGTAGACGGCTCTAGCGGACAAGAGACCCAGTACTTC. Protein product: CASSVDGSSGQETQYF.

The chain has TRBV5-8 and TRBJ2-5, with D perhaps TRBD1 (5 bases). The CDR3 extends over 17 amino acids. Trimming removed 0 bases from V and 1 base from J, with 16 bases in between. The germline gives CDR1 SGHTS, CDR2 YDEGEE. In DNA form, the CDR3 reads TGTGCCAGCAGCTTGGGGTCTGCAGGGTGGTCCCAAGAGACCCAGTACTTC. Amino acid sequence: CASSLGSAGWSQETQYF.

Ten or more counts support this clonotype. V gene TRBV24-1 combines with J gene TRBJ2-2; D perhaps matches TRBD1 (6 bases). V lost 0 bases and J 1 base, leaving 14 bases between the germline ends. Germline CDR1 KGHDR, CDR2 SFDVKD. The CDR3 is 18 amino acids. The CDR3 region has the DNA TGTGCCACCAGTGATTTGCCTAGGGGGAGTAGGAACACCGGGGAGCTGTTTTTT. Translation: CATSDLPRGSRNTGELFF.

In this sample, this clonotype turned up many times. The chain couples TRBV12-3 or TRBV12-4 to TRBJ2-7, with D perhaps assigned TRBD1 or TRBD2 (5 bases each). The V end was cut by 2 bases, the J end by 5 bases, with 7 bases between. The CDR3 totals 12 residues. CDR3 protein: CASSLMGDEQYF. The CDR3 DNA reads TGTGCCAGCAGTTTAATGGGGGACGAGCAGTACTTC.

V gene TRBV25-1 combines with J gene TRBJ2-2; no clear D. The germline V and J ends were trimmed by 8 bases and 7 bases, with 23 bases remaining between them. The CDR3 covers 16 residues. In germline, CDR1 is MGHDK, CDR2 SYGVNS. The CDR3 DNA follows: TGTGCCAGCTCCCCCTACGGGTTACGGAATCACGGGGAGCTGTTTTTT. Protein sequence: CASSPYGLRNHGELFF.

This clonotype appeared many times. The chain has TRBV3-1 and TRBJ2-2, with D perhaps matching TRBD2 (5 bases). The germline gives CDR1 LGHDT, CDR2 YNNKEL (reference sequence). CDR3 length: 12 amino acids. V gave up 3 bases and J gave up 6 bases, with 5 bases separating them. As DNA, the CDR3 is TGTGCCAGCAGCCAGGGAGCCGGGGAGCTGTTTTTT. As protein: CASSQGAGELFF.

The rearrangement links TRBV6-1 to TRBJ2-7; 8 nucleotides line up with TRBD2. Germline V gives CDR1 MNHNS, CDR2 SASEGT. CDR3 length equals 14 residues. Unmatched junction bases numbered 6, after V lost 6 bases and J lost 2 bases. The CDR3, as DNA: TGTGCCAGCAGGGCGGGGGGCCCAGCCTACGAGCAGTACTTC. It codes for CASRAGGPAYEQYF.

This clonotype was seen ten or more times. This sequence joins TRBV2 and TRBJ2-1; perhaps TRBD2 as D (5 bases). Trimming shortened V by 5 bases and J by 6 bases, and 8 bases separated the two germline ends. This CDR3 comprises 12 residues. Germline assignment: CDR1 SNHLY and CDR2 FYNNEI. The CDR3 sequence: CASSSTSNEQFF. CDR3 DNA: TGTGCCAGCAGTTCCACTAGCAATGAGCAGTTCTTC.

This clonotype was found many times. The chain combines TRBV7-9 with TRBJ2-7; no clear D. V was shortened by 4 bases and J by 3 bases, with 4 bases between the two germline ends. Germline lookup yields CDR1 SEHNR and CDR2 FQNEAQ (reference sequence). This CDR3 contains 11 residues. Here the CDR3 DNA reads TGTGCCAGCAGCTCGAACTACGAGCAGTACTTC. Its translation: CASSSNYEQYF.

The chain recombines TRBV28 with TRBJ2-1; D might be TRBD1 or TRBD2, each matching 5 bases. CDR3 length: 12 residues. With 11 bases removed from V and 2 bases from J, the gap between germline ends came to 10 bases. The germline CDR1 and CDR2 sequences are MDHEN and SYDVKM. The CDR3 nucleotides are TGTGCCGGGGGTCAAACCTACAATGAGCAGTTCTTC. Translation gives CAGGQTYNEQFF.

This clonotype was seen ten or more times. This chain uses TRBV30 with TRBJ2-2; weak D call: TRBD2 (6 bases). With 4 bases removed from V and 6 bases from J, the gap between germline ends came to 18 bases. In germline, CDR1 is GTSNPN, CDR2 SVGIG (reference sequence). This CDR3 spans 15 amino acids. CDR3 region: CAWKRLGVYAGELFF. In DNA form, the CDR3 reads TGTGCCTGGAAGAGACTAGGGGTGTACGCCGGGGAGCTGTTTTTT.

The J gene is TRBJ1-5, the V gene TRBV6-2 or TRBV6-3; TRBD1 matches at 7 bases. The germline V gene has CDR1 MNHEY and CDR2 SVGEGT. J was trimmed by 5 bases and V by 7 bases; bases with no gene match: 8. This CDR3 region has 14 residues. The DNA for the CDR3 is TGTGCCAGCACCCGACAGGGAGGGGATCAGCCCCAGCATTTT. Protein: CASTRQGGDQPQHF.

This clonotype was seen repeatedly, ten times or more. CDR3 residues: CASSLVSNYEQYF. DNA for the CDR3: TGTGCCAGCAGCTTAGTTTCAAACTACGAGCAGTACTTC. The chain couples TRBV7-2 to TRBJ2-7; D ambiguous. Germline V lookup: CDR1 SGHTA, CDR2 FQGNSA. The CDR3 totals 13 residues. Deletions cut 1 base from V and 3 bases from J, with 7 bases between.

This clonotype was seen more than once but under ten times. The chain recombines TRBV6-1 with TRBJ1-1, with 11 bases that match TRBD1. V was pared by 5 bases and J by 8 bases, with 10 bases of the junction left unmatched. CDR1 MNHNS and CDR2 SASEGT come from the germline V gene. The CDR3 contains 15 residues. CDR3 in amino acids: CASSSGGQGASEAFF. The CDR3, as DNA: TGTGCCAGCAGTAGCGGCGGACAGGGGGCTTCCGAAGCTTTCTTT.

This clonotype was observed many times. V usage is TRBV27 and J usage is TRBJ2-1, with D possibly being TRBD2 (7 bases). Trimming stripped 5 bases from V and 1 base from J, with 18 bases between. Germline loops: CDR1 MNHEY, CDR2 SMNVEV (reference sequence). The CDR3 is 17 residues long. Written as DNA, the CDR3 is TGTGCCAGCAGTCCGCACTACAGGGAGGGGTCCTACAATGAGCAGTTCTTC. Translated: CASSPHYREGSYNEQFF.

The chain is built from TRBV10-2 and TRBJ2-3; maybe TRBD2 (6 bases). The germline V and J ends were trimmed by 2 bases and 0 bases, with 6 bases remaining between them. This CDR3 spans 14 amino acids. CDR1 is WSHSY and CDR2 is SAAADI in the germline V gene. In DNA, the CDR3 is TGCGCCAGCAGTGAGGGGACTAGCACAGATACGCAGTATTTT. Amino acids: CASSEGTSTDTQYF.

This clonotype has a handful of counts. This chain joins TRBV18 and TRBJ2-3; TRBD2 matches at 8 bases. The CDR3 contains 16 residues. Germline CDR1 reads KGHSH; CDR2 reads LQKENI. V gave up 0 bases and J gave up 4 bases; unmatched junction bases: 6. The CDR3 DNA is TGTGCCAGCTCACCACCCCGGGAGGGTTTCTCAGATACGCAGTATTTT. This encodes CASSPPREGFSDTQYF.

This clonotype was detected many times. The chain has TRBV7-8 and TRBJ2-1; TRBD2 is a possible D gene (7 bases). The CDR3 extends over 16 amino acids. CDR1 and CDR2 from the germline V gene are SGHVS and FQNEAQ. V shed 4 bases and J shed 4 bases, with 17 bases lying between them. The CDR3 bases are TGTGCCAGCAGCTCCGGCCCAAGGGGGGGATACAATGAGCAGTTCTTC. Its protein is CASSSGPRGGYNEQFF.

This clonotype was found many times. The chain links TRBV7-9 to TRBJ2-3; D unclear. Germline CDR1 SEHNR, CDR2 FQNEAQ (reference sequence). The CDR3 has 13 residues. The ends were cut back, 6 bases at V and 4 bases at J, with 11 bases in the middle. CDR3 bases: TGTGCCAGCAGATCAGTCTCCGCAGATACGCAGTATTTT. Its translation is CASRSVSADTQYF.

This clonotype was seen ten or more times. The chain links TRBV27 to TRBJ1-1; D ambiguous. V gave up 4 bases and J gave up 2 bases, with 20 bases separating them. The CDR3 contains 17 residues. Germline V gives CDR1 MNHEY, CDR2 SMNVEV (reference sequence). The CDR3 DNA is TGTGCCAGCAGTTCGAAGTCCGCGGGCGCATTAAACACTGAAGCTTTCTTT. Translated: CASSSKSAGALNTEAFF.